This T cell receptor (beta chain) was recovered during a study of cytomegalovirus exposure and HLA in healthy donors. Notes on the study in general: An analysis that was carried out later associated 16,000 or so TCR beta sequences with HLA alleles at 0.05 false discovery rate. The authors later linked a missense DCLRE1C variant to TCR beta V- and J-gene trimming.

Primers included in the PCR were 60 Vbeta and 13 Jbeta primers. Sequenced by immunoSEQ multiplex PCR; TCRdb stores in-frame clones only, minus some. The specimen's table records roughly 110,000 clones. Comment on this clone: Its antigen is not known.

The CDR3 is 14 amino acids. The V end lost 3 bases, the J end lost 1 base, and 9 bases lay between the germline ends. CDR1 is KGHSH, CDR2 LQKENI, per germline. This sequence was found in a young man in good health and CMV-seronegative. V is TRBV18 and J is TRBJ2-5, with D uncertain. What was sequenced was PBMCs. For the CDR3, the DNA is TGTGCCAGCTCACCCCCCGCGCTCCAAGAGACCCAGTACTTC. This translates into CASSPPALQETQYF.